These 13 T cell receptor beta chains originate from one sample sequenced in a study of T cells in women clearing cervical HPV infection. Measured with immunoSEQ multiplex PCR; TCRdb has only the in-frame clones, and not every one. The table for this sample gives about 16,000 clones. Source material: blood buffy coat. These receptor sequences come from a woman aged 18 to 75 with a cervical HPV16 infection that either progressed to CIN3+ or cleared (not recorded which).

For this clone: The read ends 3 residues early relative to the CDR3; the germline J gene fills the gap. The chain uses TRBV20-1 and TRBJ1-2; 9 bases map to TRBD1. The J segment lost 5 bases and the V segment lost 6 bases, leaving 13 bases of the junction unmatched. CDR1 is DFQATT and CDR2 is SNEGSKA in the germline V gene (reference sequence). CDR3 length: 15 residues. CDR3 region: CSATSSGQGKYGYTF. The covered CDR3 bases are TGCAGTGCAACCTCCTCTGGACAGGGGAAGTATGGC.

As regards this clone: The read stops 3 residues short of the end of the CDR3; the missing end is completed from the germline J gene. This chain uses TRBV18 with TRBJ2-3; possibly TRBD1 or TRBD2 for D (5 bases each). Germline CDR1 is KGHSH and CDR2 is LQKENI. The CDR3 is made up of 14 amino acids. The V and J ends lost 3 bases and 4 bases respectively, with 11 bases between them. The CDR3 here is CASSPQGVSDTQYF. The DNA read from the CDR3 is TGTGCCAGCTCACCCCAGGGAGTTTCAGATACG.

The CDR3: CSANTGWAYTDTQYF. CDR3 DNA, as far as it was read: TGCAGTGCTAACACAGGGTGGGCTTACACAGATACG. This chain connects TRBV20-1 to TRBJ2-3; D is possibly TRBD1 (6 bases). The CDR3 end falls 3 residues outside the read, so it is completed with the germline J gene. Germline CDR1 reads DFQATT; CDR2 reads SNEGSKA (reference sequence). The CDR3 loop spans 15 amino acids. Trimming left V 4 bases short and J 2 bases short, with 16 bases between.

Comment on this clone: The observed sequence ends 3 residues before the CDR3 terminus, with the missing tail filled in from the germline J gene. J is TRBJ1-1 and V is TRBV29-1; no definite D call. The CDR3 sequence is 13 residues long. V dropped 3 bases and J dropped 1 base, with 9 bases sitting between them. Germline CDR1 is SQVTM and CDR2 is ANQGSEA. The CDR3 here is CSVDQAGNTEAFF. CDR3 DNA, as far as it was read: TGCAGCGTTGATCAGGCAGGGAACACTGAA.

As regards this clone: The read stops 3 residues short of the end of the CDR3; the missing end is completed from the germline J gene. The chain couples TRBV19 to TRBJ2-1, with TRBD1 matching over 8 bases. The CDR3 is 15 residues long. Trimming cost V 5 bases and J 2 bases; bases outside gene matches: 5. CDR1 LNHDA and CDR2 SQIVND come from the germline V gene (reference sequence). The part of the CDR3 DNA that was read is TGTGCCAGTAGTCCTCCGACAGGGGCCTACAATGAG. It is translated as CASSPPTGAYNE. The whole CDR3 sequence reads CASSPPTGAYNEQFF.

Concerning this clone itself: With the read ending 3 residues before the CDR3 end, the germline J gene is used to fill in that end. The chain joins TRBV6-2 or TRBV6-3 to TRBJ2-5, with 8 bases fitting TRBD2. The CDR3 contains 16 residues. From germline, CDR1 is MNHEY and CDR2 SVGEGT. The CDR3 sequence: CASSYLYGGASDTQYF. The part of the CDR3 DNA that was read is TGTGCCAGCAGTTACTTATACGGGGGGGCGTCCGATACC.

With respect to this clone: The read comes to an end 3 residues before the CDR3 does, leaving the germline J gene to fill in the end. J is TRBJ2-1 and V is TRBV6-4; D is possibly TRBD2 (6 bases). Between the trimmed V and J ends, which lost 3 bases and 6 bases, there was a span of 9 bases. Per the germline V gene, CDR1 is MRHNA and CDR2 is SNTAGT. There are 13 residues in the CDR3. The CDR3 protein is CASSERRGNEQFF. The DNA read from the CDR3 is TGTGCCAGCAGTGAGAGGAGGGGCAATGAG.

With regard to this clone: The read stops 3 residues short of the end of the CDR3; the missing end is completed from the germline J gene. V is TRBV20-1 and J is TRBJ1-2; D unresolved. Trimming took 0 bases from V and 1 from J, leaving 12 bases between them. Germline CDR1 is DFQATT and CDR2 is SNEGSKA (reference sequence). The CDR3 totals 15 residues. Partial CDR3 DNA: TGCAGTGCTAGAGATCGCAGGAGAATTAACTATGGC. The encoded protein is CSARDRRRINYG. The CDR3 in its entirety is CSARDRRRINYGYTF.

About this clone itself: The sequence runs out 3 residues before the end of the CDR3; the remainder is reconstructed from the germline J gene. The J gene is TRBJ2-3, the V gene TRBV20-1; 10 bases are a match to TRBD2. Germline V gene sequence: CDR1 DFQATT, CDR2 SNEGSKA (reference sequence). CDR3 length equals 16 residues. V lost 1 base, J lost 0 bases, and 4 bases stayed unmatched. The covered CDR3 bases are TGCAGTGCTAGAGTAGCGGGGGGCTCTAGCACAGATACG. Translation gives CSARVAGGSSTDT. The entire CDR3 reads CSARVAGGSSTDTQYF.

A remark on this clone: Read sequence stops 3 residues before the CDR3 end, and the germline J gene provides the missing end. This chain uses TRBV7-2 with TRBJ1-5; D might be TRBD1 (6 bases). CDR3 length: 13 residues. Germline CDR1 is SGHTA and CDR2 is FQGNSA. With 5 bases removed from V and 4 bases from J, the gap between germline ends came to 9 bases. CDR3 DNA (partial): TGTGCCAGCAGCGGACAGCCAAATCAGCCC. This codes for CASSGQPNQP. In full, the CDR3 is CASSGQPNQPQHF.

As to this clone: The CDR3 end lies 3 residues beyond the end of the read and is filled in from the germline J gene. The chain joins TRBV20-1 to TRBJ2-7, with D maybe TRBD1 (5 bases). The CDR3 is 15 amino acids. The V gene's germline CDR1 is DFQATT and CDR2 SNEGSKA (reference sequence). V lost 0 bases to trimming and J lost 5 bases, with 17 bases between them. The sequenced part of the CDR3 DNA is TGCAGTGCTAGAGATGATGGCAGGGTGGTTGACGAG. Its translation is CSARDDGRVVDE. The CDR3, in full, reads CSARDDGRVVDEQYF.

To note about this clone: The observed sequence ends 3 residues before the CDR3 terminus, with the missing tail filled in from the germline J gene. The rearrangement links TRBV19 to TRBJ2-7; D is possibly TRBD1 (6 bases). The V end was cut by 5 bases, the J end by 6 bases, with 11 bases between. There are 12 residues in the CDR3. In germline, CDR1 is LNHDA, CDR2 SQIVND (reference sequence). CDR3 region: CASSSEGGEQYF. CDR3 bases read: TGTGCCAGTAGTTCCGAAGGGGGCGAG.

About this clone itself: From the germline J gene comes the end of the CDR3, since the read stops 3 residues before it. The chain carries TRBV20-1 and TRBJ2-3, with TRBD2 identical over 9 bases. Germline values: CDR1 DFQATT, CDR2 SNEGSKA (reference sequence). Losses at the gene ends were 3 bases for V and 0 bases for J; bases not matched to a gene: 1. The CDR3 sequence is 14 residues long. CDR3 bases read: TGCAGTGCTAGTCTAGCGGGAAGCACAGATACG. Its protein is CSASLAGSTDT. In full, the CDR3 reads CSASLAGSTDTQYF.